This T cell receptor (beta chain) came from a study of CD8+ T cells in alopecia areata. Sorting of the five patients' CD4+ cells gave CD25+CD127- cells as the output. The germline V gene has CDR1 SGDLS and CDR2 YYNGEE. J was trimmed by 3 bases and V by 2 bases; bases with no gene match: 4. The CDR3 runs to 15 residues. Extraction of RNA preceded its reverse transcription into cDNA, which served as the sequencing template. Clones were sequenced by immunoSEQ multiplex PCR, and TCRdb holds only the in-frame ones, with some missing. Of some 20,000 clones listed, roughly two thirds were seen once; the top ten hold under 5%.

The chain couples TRBV9 to TRBJ1-5, with TRBD1 identical over 8 bases. The TCR originated in a human donor with alopecia areata. The sequencing sample was made of CD4+ Tregs sorted from blood. This CDR3 reads CASSVTGQDNQPQHF. The CDR3 nucleotides read TGTGCCAGCAGCGTTACGGGACAGGACAATCAGCCCCAGCATTTT.